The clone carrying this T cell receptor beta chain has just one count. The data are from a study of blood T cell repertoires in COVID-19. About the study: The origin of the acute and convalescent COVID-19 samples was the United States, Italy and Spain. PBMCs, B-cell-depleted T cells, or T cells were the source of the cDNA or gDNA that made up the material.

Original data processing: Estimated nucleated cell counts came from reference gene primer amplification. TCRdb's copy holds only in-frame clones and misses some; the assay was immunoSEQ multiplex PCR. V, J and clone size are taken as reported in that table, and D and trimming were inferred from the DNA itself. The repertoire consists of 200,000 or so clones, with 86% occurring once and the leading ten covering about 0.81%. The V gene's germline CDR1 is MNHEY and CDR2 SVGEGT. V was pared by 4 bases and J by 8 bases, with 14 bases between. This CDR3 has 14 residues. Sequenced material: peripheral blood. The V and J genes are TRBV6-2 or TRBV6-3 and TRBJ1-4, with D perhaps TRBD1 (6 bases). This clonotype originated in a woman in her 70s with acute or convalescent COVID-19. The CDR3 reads CASSFYREGEKLFF. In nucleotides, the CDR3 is TGTGCCAGCAGTTTCTACAGGGAAGGCGAAAAACTGTTTTTT.